These 4 T cell receptor beta chains were all obtained from the same sample, sequenced in a study of regulatory T cells in long-lasting Graves disease. The authors built TCR beta libraries using iRepertoire HTBI primers and Arm-PCR of CDR3 regions. TCRdb reprocessed the multiplex PCR reads with MiXCR, giving one entry per CDR3 protein. The data contain about 380,000 distinct CDR3 sequences, around a sixth of them singletons. Regarding time point: newly diagnosed GD, antithyroid drugs for less than 3 months. Following extraction of RNA from PBMCs, that RNA was used to make the TCR library. The starting material was peripheral blood mononuclear cells (PBMCs), obtained at new diagnosis, from a patient treated with antithyroid drugs. The receptors shown here come from a female donor with Graves disease.

This clonotype was detected many times. The chain uses TRBV6-2 or TRBV6-3 and TRBJ1-1; D perhaps matches TRBD1 (5 bases). V was clipped by 0 bases and J by 6 bases, with 8 bases between them. There are 13 residues in the CDR3. Germline-derived CDR1 and CDR2 are MNHEY and SVGEGT. Here the CDR3 DNA reads TGTGCCAGCAGTTACTCAGCGGGGGCTGAAGCTTTCTTT. This sequence encodes CASSYSAGAEAFF.

At least ten counts were recorded for this clonotype. The chain combines TRBV28 with TRBJ2-7, with 11 bases identical to TRBD2. The CDR3 is 16 amino acids. Germline V CDR1 and CDR2: MDHEN, SYDVKM. The junction had 7 bases not matched to a gene; V was cut back by 6 bases and J by 0 bases. CDR3 protein: CASSSILAGASYEQYF. For the CDR3, the DNA is TGTGCCAGCAGCTCTATACTAGCGGGAGCCTCCTACGAGCAGTACTTC.

This clonotype was recorded at least ten times. V is TRBV11-2 and J is TRBJ1-2; TRBD1 is a possible D gene (5 bases). The CDR3 loop spans 14 amino acids. V lost 0 bases and J 4 bases, leaving 9 bases between the germline ends. Germline V gene sequence: CDR1 SGHAT, CDR2 FQNNGV. CDR3 sequence (DNA): TGTGCCAGCAGCTTAGACAGGGAAAGCTATGGCTACACCTTC. Protein sequence: CASSLDRESYGYTF.

This clonotype was recorded many times. V usage is TRBV6-1 and J usage is TRBJ1-1, with D uncertain. The length of the CDR3 is 14 residues. V gave up 8 bases and J gave up 0 bases, with 13 bases separating them. Germline CDR1 reads MNHNS; CDR2 reads SASEGT. CDR3 DNA: TGTGCCAGCTTCTCAGGTCGGGTGAACACTGAAGCTTTCTTT. This codes for CASFSGRVNTEAFF.